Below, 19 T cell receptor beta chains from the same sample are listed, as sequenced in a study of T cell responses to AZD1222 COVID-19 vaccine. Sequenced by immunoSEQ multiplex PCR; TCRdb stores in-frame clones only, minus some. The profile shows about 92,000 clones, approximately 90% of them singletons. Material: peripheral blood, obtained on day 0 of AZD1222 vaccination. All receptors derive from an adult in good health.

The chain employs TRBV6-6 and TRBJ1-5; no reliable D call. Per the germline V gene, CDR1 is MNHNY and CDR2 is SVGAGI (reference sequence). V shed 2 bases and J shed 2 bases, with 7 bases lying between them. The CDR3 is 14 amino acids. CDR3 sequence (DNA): TGTGCCAGCAGTTACGGAGCGGGCAATCAGCCCCAGCATTTT. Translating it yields CASSYGAGNQPQHF.

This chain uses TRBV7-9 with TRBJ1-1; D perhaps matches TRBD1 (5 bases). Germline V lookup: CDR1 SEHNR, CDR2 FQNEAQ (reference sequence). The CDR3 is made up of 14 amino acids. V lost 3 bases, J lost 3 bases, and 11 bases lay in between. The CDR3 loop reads CASSFIQGYTEAFF. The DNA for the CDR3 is TGTGCCAGCAGCTTTATTCAGGGTTACACTGAAGCTTTCTTT.

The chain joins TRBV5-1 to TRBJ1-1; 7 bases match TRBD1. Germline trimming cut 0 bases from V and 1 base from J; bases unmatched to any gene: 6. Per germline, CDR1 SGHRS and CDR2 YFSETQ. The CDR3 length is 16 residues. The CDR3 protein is CASSLGQTGPNTEAFF. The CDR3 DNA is TGCGCCAGCAGCTTGGGGCAGACAGGGCCGAACACTGAAGCTTTCTTT.

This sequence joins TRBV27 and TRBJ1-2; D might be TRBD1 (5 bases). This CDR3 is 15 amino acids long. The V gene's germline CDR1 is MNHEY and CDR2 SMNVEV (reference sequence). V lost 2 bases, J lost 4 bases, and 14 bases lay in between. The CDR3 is CASSLLGAGGYGYTF. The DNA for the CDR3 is TGTGCCAGCAGTTTACTAGGGGCCGGAGGCTATGGCTACACCTTC.

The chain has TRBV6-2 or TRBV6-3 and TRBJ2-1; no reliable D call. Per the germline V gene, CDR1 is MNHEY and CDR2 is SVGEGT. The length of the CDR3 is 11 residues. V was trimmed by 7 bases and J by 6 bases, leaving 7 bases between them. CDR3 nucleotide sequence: TGTGCCAGCACTTATTCCAATGAGCAGTTCTTC. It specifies CASTYSNEQFF.

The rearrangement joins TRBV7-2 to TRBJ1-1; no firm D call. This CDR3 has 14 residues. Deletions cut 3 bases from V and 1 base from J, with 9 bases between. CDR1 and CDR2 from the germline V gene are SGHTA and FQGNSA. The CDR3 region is CASSFRDSNTEAFF. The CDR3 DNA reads TGTGCCAGCAGCTTCCGGGATTCGAACACTGAAGCTTTCTTT.

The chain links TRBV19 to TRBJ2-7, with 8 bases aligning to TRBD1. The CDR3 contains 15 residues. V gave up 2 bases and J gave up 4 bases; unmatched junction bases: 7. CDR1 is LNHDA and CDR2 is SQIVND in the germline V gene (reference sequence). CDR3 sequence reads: CASSITVRGPYEQYF. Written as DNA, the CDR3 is TGTGCCAGTAGTATAACGGTCAGGGGGCCTTACGAGCAGTACTTC.

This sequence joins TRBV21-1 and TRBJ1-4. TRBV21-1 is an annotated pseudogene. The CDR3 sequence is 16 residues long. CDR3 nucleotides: TGTGCCAGCAGCAAATATTCCCCCCCAACTAATGAAAAACTGTTTTTT. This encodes CASSKYSPPTNEKLFF.

CDR3 sequence reads: CASKNAGGFYEQYF. The CDR3 DNA follows: TGTGCCAGTAAAAACGCAGGGGGCTTCTACGAGCAGTACTTC. The rearrangement links TRBV19 to TRBJ2-7, with TRBD1 identical over 8 bases. Germline V gene data show CDR1 as LNHDA and CDR2 as SQIVND (reference sequence). The CDR3 consists of 14 residues. J lost 3 bases, V lost 7 bases, and 8 bases had no gene match.

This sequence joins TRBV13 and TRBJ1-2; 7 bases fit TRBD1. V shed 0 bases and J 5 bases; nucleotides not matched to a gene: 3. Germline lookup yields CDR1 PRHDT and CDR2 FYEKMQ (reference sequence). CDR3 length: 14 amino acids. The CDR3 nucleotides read TGTGCCAGCAGCTTAGGGCAGGGGGAGTATGGCTACACCTTC. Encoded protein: CASSLGQGEYGYTF. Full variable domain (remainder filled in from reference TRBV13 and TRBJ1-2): AAGVIQSPRHLIKEKRETATLKCYPIPRHDTVYWYQQGPGQDPQFLISFYEKMQSDKGSIPDRFSAQQFSDYHSELNMSSLELGDSALYFCASSLGQGEYGYTFGSGTRLTVV.

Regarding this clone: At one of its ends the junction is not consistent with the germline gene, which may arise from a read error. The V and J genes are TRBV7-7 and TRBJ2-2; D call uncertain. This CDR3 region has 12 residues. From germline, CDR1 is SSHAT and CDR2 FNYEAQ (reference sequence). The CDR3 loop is CASSLQTGELFF. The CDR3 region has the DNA TGTGCTAGCAGCTTACAGACAGGGGAGCTGTTTTTT. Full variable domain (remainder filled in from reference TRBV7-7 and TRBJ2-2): GAGVSQSPRYKVTKRGQDVTLRCDPISSHATLYWYQQALGQGPEFLTYFNYEAQPDKSGLPSDRFSAERPEGSISTLTIQRTEQRDSAMYRCASSLQTGELFFGEGSRLTVL.

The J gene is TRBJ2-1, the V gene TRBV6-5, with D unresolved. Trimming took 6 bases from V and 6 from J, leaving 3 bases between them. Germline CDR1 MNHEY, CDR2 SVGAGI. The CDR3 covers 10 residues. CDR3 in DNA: TGTGCCAGCAGGAGCAATGAGCAGTTCTTC. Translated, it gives CASRSNEQFF.

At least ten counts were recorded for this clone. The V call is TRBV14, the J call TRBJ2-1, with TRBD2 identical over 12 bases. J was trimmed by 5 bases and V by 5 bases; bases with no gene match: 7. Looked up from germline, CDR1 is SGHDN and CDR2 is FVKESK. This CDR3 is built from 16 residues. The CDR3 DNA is TGTGCCAGCAGCGACAGACTAGCGGGGGACCACAATGAGCAGTTCTTC. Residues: CASSDRLAGDHNEQFF. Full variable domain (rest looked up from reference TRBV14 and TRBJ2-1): EAGVTQFPSHSVIEKGQTVTLRCDPISGHDNLYWYRRVMGKEIKFLLHFVKESKQDESGMPNNRFLAERTGGTYSTLKVQPAELEDSGVYFCASSDRLAGDHNEQFFGPGTRLTVL.

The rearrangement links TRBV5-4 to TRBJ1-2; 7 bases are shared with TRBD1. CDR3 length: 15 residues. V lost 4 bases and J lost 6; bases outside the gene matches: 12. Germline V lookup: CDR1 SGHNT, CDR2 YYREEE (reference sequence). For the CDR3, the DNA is TGTGCCAGCAGCCTGGAGGGGGCGTATAAGAATGGCTACACCTTC. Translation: CASSLEGAYKNGYTF.

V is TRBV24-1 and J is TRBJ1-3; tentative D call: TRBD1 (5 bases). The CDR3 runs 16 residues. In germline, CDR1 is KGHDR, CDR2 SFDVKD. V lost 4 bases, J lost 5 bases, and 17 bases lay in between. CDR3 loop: CATSEVSRAFRNTIYF. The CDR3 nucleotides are TGTGCCACCAGTGAGGTAAGCAGGGCTTTCAGAAACACCATATATTTT.

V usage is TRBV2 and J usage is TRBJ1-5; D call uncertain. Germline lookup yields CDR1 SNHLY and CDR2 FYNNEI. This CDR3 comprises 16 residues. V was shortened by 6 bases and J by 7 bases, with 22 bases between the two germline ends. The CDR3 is CASRLSLGLNNQPQHF. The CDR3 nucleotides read TGTGCCAGCAGATTAAGCCTCGGGCTAAACAACCAGCCCCAGCATTTT.

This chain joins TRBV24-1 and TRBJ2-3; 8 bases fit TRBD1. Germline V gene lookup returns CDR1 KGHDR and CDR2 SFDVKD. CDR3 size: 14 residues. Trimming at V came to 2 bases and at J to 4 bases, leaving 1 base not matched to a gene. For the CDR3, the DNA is TGTGCCACCAGTGATTCACAGGGGGCAGATACGCAGTATTTT. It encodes CATSDSQGADTQYF.

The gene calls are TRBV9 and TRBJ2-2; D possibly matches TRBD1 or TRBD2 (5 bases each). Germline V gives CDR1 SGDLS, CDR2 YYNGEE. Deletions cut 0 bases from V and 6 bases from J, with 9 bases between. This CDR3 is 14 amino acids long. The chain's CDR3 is CASSVVGGSGELFF. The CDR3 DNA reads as TGTGCCAGCAGCGTAGTTGGGGGATCCGGGGAGCTGTTTTTT.

The CDR3 DNA is TGTGCCAGCAGTCGGAGCGGGAGCTCCTACGAGCAGTACTTC. As protein: CASSRSGSSYEQYF. This sequence joins TRBV27 and TRBJ2-7; 8 nucleotides match TRBD2. The CDR3 covers 14 residues. Germline CDR1 and CDR2: MNHEY and SMNVEV (reference sequence). With 5 bases clipped from V and 0 bases from J, the junction kept 3 bases outside the gene matches.